The present entry profiles one T cell receptor (beta chain) with its context. The sample is drawn from a study of shared T cell receptors in the human thymus. Germline V lookup: CDR1 MGHDK, CDR2 SYGVNS. The CDR3 sequence is 18 residues long. V was clipped by 4 bases and J by 0 bases; unmatched bases: 8. The repertoire was sequenced with immunoSEQ multiplex PCR; TCRdb's copy has only in-frame clones and lacks some. The data show almost 550,000 clones, with around 78% seen just once and about 0.012% held by the top ten. The data were also submitted as part of a second study, on human thymus T cells.

The material sequenced was thymocytes. This sequence originates from a boy under two years old with a congenital heart defect. The chain carries TRBV25-1 and TRBJ2-1, with 11 bases that match TRBD2. CDR3 residues: CASSAGTSGNDSYNEQFF. CDR3 nucleotide sequence: TGTGCCAGCAGTGCAGGGACTAGCGGAAATGACTCCTACAATGAGCAGTTCTTC.